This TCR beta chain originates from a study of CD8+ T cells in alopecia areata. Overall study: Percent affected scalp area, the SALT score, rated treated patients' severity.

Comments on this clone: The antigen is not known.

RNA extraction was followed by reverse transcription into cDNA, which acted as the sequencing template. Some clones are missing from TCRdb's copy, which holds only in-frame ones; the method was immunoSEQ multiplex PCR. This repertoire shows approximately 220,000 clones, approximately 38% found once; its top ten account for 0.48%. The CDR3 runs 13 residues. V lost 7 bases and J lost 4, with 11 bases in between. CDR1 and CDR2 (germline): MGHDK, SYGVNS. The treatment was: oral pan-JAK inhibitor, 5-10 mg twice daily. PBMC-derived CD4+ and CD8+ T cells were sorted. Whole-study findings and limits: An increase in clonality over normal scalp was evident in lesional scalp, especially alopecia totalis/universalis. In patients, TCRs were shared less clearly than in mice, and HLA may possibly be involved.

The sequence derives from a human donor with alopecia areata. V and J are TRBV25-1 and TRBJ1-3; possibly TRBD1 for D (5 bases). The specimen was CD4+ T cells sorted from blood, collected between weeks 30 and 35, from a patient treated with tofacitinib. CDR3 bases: TGTGCCAGCAATCGGGACGGAGGAAACACCATATATTTT. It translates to CASNRDGGNTIYF.